Each of the 13 T cell receptor beta chains below was sequenced from the same sample in a study of patients and donors after allogeneic stem cell transplantation. TCRdb redid the calling of the RT-PCR reads with MiXCR, one entry per CDR3 protein. The sample consists of about a million distinct CDR3 sequences, roughly 18% of them appearing once. Sequencing used blood, either unsorted or a sorted T cell fraction (not recorded which). The receptor source for this set is a human donor who was either an allogeneic HSCT recipient or a stem cell or donor lymphocyte infusion donor (not recorded which). It is not recorded whose cells these are; they may come from a transplant donor.

This chain connects TRBV12-3 or TRBV12-4 to TRBJ1-5; TRBD1 aligns across 9 bases. This CDR3 spans 15 amino acids. The junction had 5 bases not matched to a gene; V was cut back by 6 bases and J by 2 bases. The CDR3: CASSRTGDGNQPQHF. Written as DNA, the CDR3 is TGTGCCAGCAGCCGGACAGGGGACGGCAATCAGCCCCAGCATTTT.

J is TRBJ2-7 and V is TRBV27; the match to TRBD1 covers 8 bases. CDR1 MNHEY and CDR2 SMNVEV come from the germline V gene (reference sequence). CDR3 size: 16 residues. Losses at the gene ends were 1 base for V and 1 base for J; bases not matched to a gene: 6. CDR3 in amino acids: CASSLWGTGKSYEQYF. The CDR3 coding sequence is TGTGCCAGCAGTTTATGGGGGACAGGCAAGTCCTACGAGCAGTACTTC.

This clonotype came up many times. The chain employs TRBV20-1 and TRBJ1-2; the match to TRBD1 covers 7 bases. The CDR3 loop spans 16 amino acids. Germline CDR1 DFQATT, CDR2 SNEGSKA (reference sequence). Trimming cost V 0 bases and J 4 bases; bases outside gene matches: 11. The CDR3 DNA is TGCAGTGCTAGAGATGATCGGGACAGCCAATCCTATGGCTACACCTTC. Its translation: CSARDDRDSQSYGYTF.

This clonotype appeared a few times. This chain links TRBV7-9 with TRBJ2-5; 7 bases are a match to TRBD2. Germline CDR1 and CDR2: SEHNR and FQNEAQ (reference sequence). Unmatched junction bases numbered 12, after V lost 5 bases and J lost 0 bases. This CDR3 spans 17 amino acids. The CDR3 DNA is TGTGCCAGCAGCCCATGGACTAGACTAAAGAACCAAGAGACCCAGTACTTC. It yields the protein CASSPWTRLKNQETQYF. Full variable domain (missing parts from reference TRBV7-9 and TRBJ2-5): DTGVSQNPRHKITKRGQNVTFRCDPISEHNRLYWYRQTLGQGPEFLTYFQNEAQLEKSRLLSDRFSAERPKGSFSTLEIQRTEQGDSAMYLCASSPWTRLKNQETQYFGPGTRLLVL.

The chain is built from TRBV20-1 and TRBJ2-1; possibly TRBD2 for D (7 bases). The CDR3 spans 14 residues. Germline V lookup: CDR1 DFQATT, CDR2 SNEGSKA (reference sequence). The V gene lost 2 bases and the J gene lost 4 bases, with 12 bases spanning the gap. The CDR3 protein is CSARWGGRYNEQFF. For the CDR3, the DNA is TGCAGTGCTAGATGGGGGGGGCGTTACAATGAGCAGTTCTTC.

This clonotype has just a few counts. CDR3 loop: CASSLVPGPQHF. The CDR3 coding sequence is TGTGCCAGCAGCTTAGTACCGGGGCCCCAGCATTTT. The chain recombines TRBV7-9 with TRBJ1-5; D gene unclear. CDR3 length equals 12 residues. Deletions cut 1 base from V and 9 bases from J, with 7 bases between. Germline CDR1 and CDR2: SEHNR and FQNEAQ (reference sequence).

This clonotype was observed a few times. CDR3: CASSTPQGIRTDTQYF. CDR3 DNA sequence: TGCGCCAGCAGCACACCACAGGGAATTCGCACAGATACGCAGTATTTT. The V gene is TRBV4-1, the J gene TRBJ2-3; a weak D match, TRBD1 (6 bases). The CDR3 is 16 amino acids. Trimming cost V 5 bases and J 1 base, with 16 bases left between them. Germline CDR1 is MGHRA and CDR2 is YSYEKL.

The chain recombines TRBV12-3 or TRBV12-4 with TRBJ2-1, with 8 bases aligning to TRBD2. The V gene end was trimmed by 2 bases and the J gene end by 4 bases; junction bases not matched to a gene: 4. This CDR3 is 15 amino acids long. The CDR3 bases are TGTGCCAGCAGTTTAAATCAGCGGGGGTACAATGAGCAGTTCTTC. Its translation: CASSLNQRGYNEQFF.

This clonotype has at least ten counts. The chain combines TRBV29-1 with TRBJ2-1; TRBD1 is a possible D gene (6 bases). V was clipped by 4 bases and J by 6 bases, with 13 bases between them. The CDR3 loop spans 13 amino acids. CDR1 and CDR2 (germline): SQVTM, ANQGSEA. The CDR3: CSVAEDSVNEQFF. The CDR3 DNA sequence: TGCAGCGTTGCCGAGGACAGTGTCAATGAGCAGTTCTTC.

The rearrangement links TRBV20-1 to TRBJ2-5; 8 bases align to TRBD2. The CDR3 loop spans 15 amino acids. Germline CDR1 is DFQATT and CDR2 is SNEGSKA (reference sequence). The trim removed 5 bases at V and 4 bases at J, leaving 12 bases unmatched. CDR3 coding DNA: TGCAGTGCTGTGGGAGGGGCGGGGGGCGGAGAGACCCAGTACTTC. Translating it yields CSAVGGAGGGETQYF.

This chain joins TRBV4-3 and TRBJ1-1; tentatively, D is TRBD1 (6 bases). The CDR3 is 16 residues long. Germline lookup yields CDR1 LGHNA and CDR2 YSLEER. V was trimmed by 3 bases and J by 1 base, leaving 15 bases between them. The CDR3 DNA sequence: TGCGCCAGCAGCCACCGGGGGAGAGGGGGGAACACTGAAGCTTTCTTT. Amino acid sequence: CASSHRGRGGNTEAFF.

This clonotype was observed a handful of times. The J gene is TRBJ2-7, the V gene TRBV6-5; tentative D call: TRBD1 (5 bases). Trimming removed 0 bases at V and 4 bases at J, with 16 bases between. Germline V gene lookup returns CDR1 MNHEY and CDR2 SVGAGI. The CDR3 consists of 16 residues. As DNA, the CDR3 is TGTGCCAGCAGTTACTCGAGTGGACACGAAATTTACGAGCAGTACTTC. This sequence encodes CASSYSSGHEIYEQYF.

This sequence joins TRBV5-4 and TRBJ2-2, with D possibly being TRBD2 (7 bases). This CDR3 has 14 amino acids. Germline loops: CDR1 SGHNT, CDR2 YYREEE (reference sequence). V was shortened by 4 bases and J by 7 bases, with 14 bases between the two germline ends. CDR3 in amino acids: CASSQTGGYGELFF. The CDR3 region has the DNA TGTGCCAGCAGCCAAACGGGGGGCTACGGGGAGCTGTTTTTT. Complete variable domain (other parts from reference TRBV5-4 and TRBJ2-2): ETGVTQSPTHLIKTRGQQVTLRCSSQSGHNTVSWYQQALGQGPQFIFQYYREEENGRGNFPPRFSGLQFPNYSSELNVNALELDDSALYLCASSQTGGYGELFFGEGSRLTVL.